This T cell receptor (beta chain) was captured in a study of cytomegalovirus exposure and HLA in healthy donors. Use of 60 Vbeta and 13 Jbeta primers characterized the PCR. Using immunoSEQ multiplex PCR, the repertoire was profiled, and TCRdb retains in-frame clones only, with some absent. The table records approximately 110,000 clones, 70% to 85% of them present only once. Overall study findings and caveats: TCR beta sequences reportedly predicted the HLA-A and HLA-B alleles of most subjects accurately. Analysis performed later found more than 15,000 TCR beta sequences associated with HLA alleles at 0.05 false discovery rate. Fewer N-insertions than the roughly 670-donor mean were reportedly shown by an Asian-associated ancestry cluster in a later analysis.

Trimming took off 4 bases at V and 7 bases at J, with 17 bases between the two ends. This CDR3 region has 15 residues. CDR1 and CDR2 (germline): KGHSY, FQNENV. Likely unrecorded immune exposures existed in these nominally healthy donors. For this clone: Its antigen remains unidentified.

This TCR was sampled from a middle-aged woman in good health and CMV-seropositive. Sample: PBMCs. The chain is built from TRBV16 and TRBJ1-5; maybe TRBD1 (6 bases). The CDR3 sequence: CASSPQQGIGQPQHF. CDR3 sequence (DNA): TGTGCCAGCAGCCCGCAGCAGGGGATCGGGCAGCCCCAGCATTTT.